This T cell receptor beta chain stems from a study of regulatory T cells in long-lasting Graves disease. Overall study results and limits: Since the sample size was small, accuracy may have been reduced.

Time point noted: newly diagnosed GD, antithyroid drugs for less than 3 months. PBMCs were the source of the RNA used for TCR sequencing. This clonotype was seen at least ten times. Its specificity is unknown. Germline V gene sequence: CDR1 MNHNS, CDR2 SASEGT. V lost 1 base and J lost 2, with 8 bases in between. The CDR3 runs to 15 residues. CDR3-region Arm-PCR and iRepertoire HTBI primers produced the TCR beta libraries. TCRdb ran MiXCR on the multiplex PCR reads and lists one entry per CDR3 protein. The repertoire has approximately 400,000 distinct CDR3 sequences, approximately 15% of them found once; the top ten carry over 15%. These data were also reused for a study on T cells in Graves' hyperthyroidism and ophthalmopathy. That source notes: Together with thyroid ultrasound, orbital computed tomography, serum thyroxine and TRAb, clinical symptoms were used for diagnoses. HTBI primers were employed in a first-round RT-PCR of the TCR CDR3.

Sequencing was performed on peripheral blood mononuclear cells (PBMCs), taken at new diagnosis, from a patient treated with antithyroid drugs. The chain couples TRBV6-1 to TRBJ2-2; D is ambiguous. This TCR came from a woman aged 30 to 39 with Graves disease. CDR3 protein: CASSEEVANTGELFF. DNA of the CDR3: TGTGCCAGCAGTGAAGAGGTGGCCAACACCGGGGAGCTGTTTTTT.